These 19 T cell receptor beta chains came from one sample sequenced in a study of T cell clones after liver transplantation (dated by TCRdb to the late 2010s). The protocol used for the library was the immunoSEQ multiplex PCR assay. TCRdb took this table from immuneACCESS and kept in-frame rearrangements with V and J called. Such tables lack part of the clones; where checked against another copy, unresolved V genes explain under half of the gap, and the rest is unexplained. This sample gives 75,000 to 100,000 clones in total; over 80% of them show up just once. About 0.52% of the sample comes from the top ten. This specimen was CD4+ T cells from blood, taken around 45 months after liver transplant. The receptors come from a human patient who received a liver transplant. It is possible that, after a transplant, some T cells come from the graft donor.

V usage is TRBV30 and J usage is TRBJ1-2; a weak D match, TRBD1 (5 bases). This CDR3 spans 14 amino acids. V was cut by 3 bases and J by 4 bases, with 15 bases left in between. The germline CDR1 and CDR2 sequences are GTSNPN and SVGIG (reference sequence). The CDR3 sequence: CAWRGSGPSYGYTF. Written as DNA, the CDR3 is TGTGCCTGGAGGGGGTCAGGGCCGAGCTATGGCTACACCTTC.

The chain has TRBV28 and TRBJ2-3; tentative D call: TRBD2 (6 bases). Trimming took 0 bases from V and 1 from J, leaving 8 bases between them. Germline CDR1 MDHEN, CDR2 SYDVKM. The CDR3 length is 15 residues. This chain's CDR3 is CASSLWGEGTDTQYF. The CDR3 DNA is TGTGCCAGCAGTTTATGGGGGGAGGGCACAGATACGCAGTATTTT.

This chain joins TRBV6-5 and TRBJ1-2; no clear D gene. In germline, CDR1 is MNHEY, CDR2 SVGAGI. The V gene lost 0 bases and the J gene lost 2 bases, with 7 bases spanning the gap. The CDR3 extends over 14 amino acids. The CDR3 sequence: CASSYSGLNYGYTF. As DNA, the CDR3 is TGTGCCAGCAGTTACTCAGGGCTGAACTATGGCTACACCTTC.

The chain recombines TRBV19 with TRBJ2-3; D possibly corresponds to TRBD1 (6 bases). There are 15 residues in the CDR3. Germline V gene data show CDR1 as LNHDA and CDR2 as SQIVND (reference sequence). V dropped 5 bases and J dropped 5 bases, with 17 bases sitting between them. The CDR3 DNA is TGTGCCAGTAGTGATCCGGGACAAGGGGGAGATACGCAGTATTTT. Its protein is CASSDPGQGGDTQYF.

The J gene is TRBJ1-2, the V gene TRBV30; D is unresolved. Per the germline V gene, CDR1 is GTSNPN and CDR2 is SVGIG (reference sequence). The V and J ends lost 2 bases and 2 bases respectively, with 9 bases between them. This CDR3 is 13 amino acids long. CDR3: CAWSLGINYGYTF. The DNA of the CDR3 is TGTGCCTGGAGTCTCGGGATCAACTATGGCTACACCTTC.

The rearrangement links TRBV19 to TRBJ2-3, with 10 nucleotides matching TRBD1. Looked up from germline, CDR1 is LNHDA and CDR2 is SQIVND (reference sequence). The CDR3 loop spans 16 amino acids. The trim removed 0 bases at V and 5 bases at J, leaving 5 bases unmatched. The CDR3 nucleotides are TGTGCCAGTAGTATAGAGCGGGGACAGGGGAGAGATACGCAGTATTTT. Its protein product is CASSIERGQGRDTQYF.

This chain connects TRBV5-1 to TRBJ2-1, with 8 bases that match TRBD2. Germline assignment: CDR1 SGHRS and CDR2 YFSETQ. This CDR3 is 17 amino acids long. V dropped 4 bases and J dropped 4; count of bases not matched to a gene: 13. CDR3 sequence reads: CASSANLYRGGYNEQFF. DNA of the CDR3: TGCGCCAGCAGCGCGAATCTCTATCGGGGGGGTTACAATGAGCAGTTCTTC.

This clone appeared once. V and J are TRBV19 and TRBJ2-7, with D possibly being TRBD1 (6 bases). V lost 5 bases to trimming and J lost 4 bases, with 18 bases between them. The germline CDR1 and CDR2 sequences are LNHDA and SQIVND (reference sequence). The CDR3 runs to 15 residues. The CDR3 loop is CASSDQGLPGYEQYF. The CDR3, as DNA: TGTGCCAGTAGTGACCAGGGGCTCCCAGGGTACGAGCAGTACTTC. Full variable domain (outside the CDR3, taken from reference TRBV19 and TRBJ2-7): DGGITQSPKYLFRKEGQNVTLSCEQNLNHDAMYWYRQDPGQGLRLIYYSQIVNDFQKGDIAEGYSVSREKKESFPLTVTSAQKNPTAFYLCASSDQGLPGYEQYFGPGTRLTVT.

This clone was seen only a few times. CDR3 nucleotides: TGTGCCAGCCTTACGGCGATCGCGAAAGAACACACAGATACGCAGTATTTT. Translating it yields CASLTAIAKEHTDTQYF. The chain carries TRBV2 and TRBJ2-3; D uncertain. Germline V gene sequence: CDR1 SNHLY, CDR2 FYNNEI. The CDR3 has 17 amino acids. The V and J ends lost 8 bases and 2 bases respectively, with 23 bases between them. Full variable domain (missing parts from reference TRBV2 and TRBJ2-3): EPEVTQTPSHQVTQMGQEVILRCVPISNHLYFYWYRQILGQKVEFLVSFYNNEISEKSEIFDDQFSVERPDGSNFTLKIRSTKLEDSAMYFCASLTAIAKEHTDTQYFGPGTRLTVL.

Here the CDR3 DNA reads TGTGCCAGCTATGAGGGGAGGGGTTTTATAGAAAAGCTGTTTTTT. Translated, it gives CASYEGRGFIEKLFF. V is TRBV19 and J is TRBJ2-2; 7 nucleotides line up with TRBD2. Germline-derived CDR1 and CDR2 are LNHDA and SQIVND (reference sequence). This CDR3 has 15 residues. With V trimmed by 9 bases and J by 12 bases, 19 bases remained unmatched.

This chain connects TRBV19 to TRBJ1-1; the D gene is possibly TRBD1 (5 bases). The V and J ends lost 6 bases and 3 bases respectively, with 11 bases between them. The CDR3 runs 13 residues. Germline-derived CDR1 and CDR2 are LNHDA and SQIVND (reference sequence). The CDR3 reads CASSLLGDTEAFF. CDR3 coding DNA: TGTGCCAGTAGCTTGCTGGGGGACACTGAAGCTTTCTTT.

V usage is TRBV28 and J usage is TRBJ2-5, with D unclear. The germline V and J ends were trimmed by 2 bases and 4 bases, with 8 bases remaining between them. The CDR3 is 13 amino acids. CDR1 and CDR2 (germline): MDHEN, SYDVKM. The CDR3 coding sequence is TGTGCCAGCAGTTTACCCCAACTAGAGACCCAGTACTTC. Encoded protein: CASSLPQLETQYF.

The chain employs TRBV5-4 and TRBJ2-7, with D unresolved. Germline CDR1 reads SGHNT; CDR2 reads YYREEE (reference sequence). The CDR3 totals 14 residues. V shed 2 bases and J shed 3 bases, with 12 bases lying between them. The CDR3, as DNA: TGTGCCAGCAGCTTATCGAGCCAGAACTACGAGCAGTACTTC. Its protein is CASSLSSQNYEQYF.

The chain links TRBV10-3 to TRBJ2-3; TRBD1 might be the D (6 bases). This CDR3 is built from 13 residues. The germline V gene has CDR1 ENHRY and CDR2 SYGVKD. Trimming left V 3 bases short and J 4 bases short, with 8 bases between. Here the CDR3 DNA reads TGTGCCATCAGTGAACAGGGCGCAGATACGCAGTATTTT. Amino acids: CAISEQGADTQYF.

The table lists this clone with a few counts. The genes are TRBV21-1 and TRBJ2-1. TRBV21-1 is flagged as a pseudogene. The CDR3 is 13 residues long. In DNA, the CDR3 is TGTGCCGGAGGGACAAACTCCTACAATGAGCAGTTCTTC. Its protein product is CAGGTNSYNEQFF.

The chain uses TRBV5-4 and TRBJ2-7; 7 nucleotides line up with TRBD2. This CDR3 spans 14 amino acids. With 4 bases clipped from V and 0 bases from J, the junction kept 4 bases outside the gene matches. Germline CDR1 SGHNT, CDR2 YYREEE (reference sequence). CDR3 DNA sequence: TGTGCCAGCAGCCTCCGGGACTACTCCTACGAGCAGTACTTC. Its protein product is CASSLRDYSYEQYF. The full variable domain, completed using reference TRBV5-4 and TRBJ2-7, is ETGVTQSPTHLIKTRGQQVTLRCSSQSGHNTVSWYQQALGQGPQFIFQYYREEENGRGNFPPRFSGLQFPNYSSELNVNALELDDSALYLCASSLRDYSYEQYFGPGTRLTVT.

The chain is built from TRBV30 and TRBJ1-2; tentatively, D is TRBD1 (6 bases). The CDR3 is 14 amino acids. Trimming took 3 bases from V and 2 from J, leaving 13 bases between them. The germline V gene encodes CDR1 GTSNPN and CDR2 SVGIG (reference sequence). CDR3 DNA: TGTGCCTGGAGCCACAGACAGGCCAACTATGGCTACACCTTC. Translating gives CAWSHRQANYGYTF.

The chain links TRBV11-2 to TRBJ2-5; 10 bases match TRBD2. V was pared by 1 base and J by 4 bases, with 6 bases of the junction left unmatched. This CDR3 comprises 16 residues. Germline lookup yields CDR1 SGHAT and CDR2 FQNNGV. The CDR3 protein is CASSLVSGRVGETQYF. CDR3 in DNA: TGTGCCAGCAGCTTAGTGAGCGGGAGGGTTGGAGAGACCCAGTACTTC.

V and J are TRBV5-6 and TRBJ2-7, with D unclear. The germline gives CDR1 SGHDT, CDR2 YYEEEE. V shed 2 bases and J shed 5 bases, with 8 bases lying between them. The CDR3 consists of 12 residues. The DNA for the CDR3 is TGTGCCAGCAGCTTCTCGCGTAACGAGCAGTACTTC. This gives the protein CASSFSRNEQYF. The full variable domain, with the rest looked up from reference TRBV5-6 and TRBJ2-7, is DAGVTQSPTHLIKTRGQQVTLRCSPKSGHDTVSWYQQALGQGPQFIFQYYEEEERQRGNFPDRFSGHQFPNYSSELNVNALLLGDSALYLCASSFSRNEQYFGPGTRLTVT.